This is a list of T cell receptor beta chains from one sample in a study of T cell repertoires in cytomegalovirus infection. TCRdb analysed the reads with MiXCR anew, one entry per CDR3 protein. The data contain more than 400,000 distinct CDR3 sequences, about 26% of them seen just once; the ten biggest clones take up about 12%. The sequencing sample was made of PBMCs. The receptor source for this set is a human donor in good health (CMV status not recorded). Some clones in this sample may be carry-over from other donors' samples. The CDR3 runs from the conserved cysteine through the conserved F or W. A D gene is named only where the DNA matches it firmly. Size is omitted from some rows. Given values are once, few, many or a class for expanded clones.

TRBD1 | - | 12 | TRBJ2-7 | TRBV10-3 | CAISEPEGTGYF | TGTGCCATCAGTGAGCCCGAAGGGACAGGGTATTTC
- | - | 14 | TRBJ2-1 | TRBV20-1 | CSASYTPGGGEQFF | TGCAGTGCTAGCTACACTCCGGGGGGCGGCGAGCAGTTCTTC
TRBD2 | - | 15 | TRBJ2-2 | TRBV9 | CASSVGGGDTGELFF | TGTGCCAGCAGCGTAGGGGGGGGGGACACCGGGGAGCTGTTTTTT
- | few | 17 | TRBJ2-1 | TRBV6-5 | CASSYSLRVPRYNEQFF | TGTGCCAGCAGTTACTCGCTCAGGGTACCGCGATACAATGAGCAGTTCTTC
TRBD1 | few | 15 | TRBJ1-6 | TRBV6-5 | CASSYGQGMNSPLHF | TGTGCCAGCAGTTATGGACAGGGAATGAATTCACCCCTCCACTTT
TRBD2 | few | 15 | TRBJ2-5 | TRBV12-3/TRBV12-4 | CASSLWERDQETQYF | TGTGCCAGCAGCCTATGGGAGCGGGATCAAGAGACCCAGTACTTC
TRBD2 | many | 18 | TRBJ2-5 | TRBV24-1 | CATSDQSTGLADLETQYF | TGTGCCACCAGTGACCAATCAACGGGCCTAGCGGACTTAGAGACCCAGTACTTC
- | many | 16 | TRBJ1-1 | TRBV7-2 | CASSLVGGMVGTEAFF | TGTGCCAGCAGCTTAGTGGGGGGTATGGTCGGCACTGAAGCTTTCTTT
- | - | 16 | TRBJ1-4 | TRBV7-9 | CASSKRTPATNEKLFF | TGTGCCAGCAGCAAGCGGACACCTGCAACTAATGAAAAACTGTTTTTT
- | - | 12 | TRBJ2-5 | TRBV5-4 | CASGWDQETQYF | TGTGCCAGCGGCTGGGACCAAGAGACCCAGTACTTC
- | - | 15 | TRBJ2-3 | TRBV7-9 | CASSLSRDITDTQYF | TGTGCCAGCAGCTTATCCCGGGACATCACAGATACGCAGTATTTT
- | - | 14 | TRBJ1-1 | TRBV3-1 | CASSQGSRTTEAFF | TGTGCCAGCAGCCAAGGATCACGGACCACTGAAGCTTTCTTT
TRBD2 | - | 18 | TRBJ2-3 | TRBV6-6 | CASSYRSGLAGERDTQYF | TGTGCCAGCAGTTACCGATCGGGACTAGCGGGAGAGAGAGATACGCAGTATTTT
- | - | 16 | TRBJ1-4 | TRBV12-3/TRBV12-4 | CASSPVNSAINEKLFF | TGTGCCAGCAGCCCCGTTAACAGTGCAATTAATGAAAAACTGTTTTTT
- | - | 15 | TRBJ2-2 | TRBV15 | CATSRDRGGTGELFF | TGTGCCACCAGCAGAGATAGGGGGGGCACCGGGGAGCTGTTTTTT
- | - | 20 | TRBJ2-1 | TRBV7-8 | CASSLLAGLPYQSSYNEQFF | TGTGCCAGCAGCTTATTGGCCGGACTTCCTTACCAAAGCTCCTACAATGAGCAGTTCTTC
TRBD2 | few | 18 | TRBJ2-1 | TRBV28 | CASSFSGRADPPYNEQFF | TGTGCCAGCAGCTTTAGCGGGAGGGCCGACCCCCCCTACAATGAGCAGTTCTTC
- | - | 13 | TRBJ1-2 | TRBV14 | CASSQDVAYGYTF | TGTGCCAGCAGCCAAGACGTGGCCTATGGCTACACCTTC
- | - | 16 | TRBJ2-3 | TRBV12-3/TRBV12-4 | CASSLNGGRETDTQYF | TGTGCCAGCAGTTTAAATGGGGGTAGGGAGACGGATACGCAGTATTTT
TRBD1 | few | 15 | TRBJ1-4 | TRBV2 | CASSESRGQWEKLFF | TGTGCCAGCAGCGAATCCAGGGGGCAATGGGAAAAACTGTTTTTT
TRBD2 | - | 13 | TRBJ2-3 | TRBV20-1 | CSASVIAGDTQYF | TGCAGTGCGTCGGTGATAGCGGGAGATACGCAGTATTTT
- | - | 13 | TRBJ2-1 | TRBV7-3 | CASSLFSTNEQFF | TGTGCCAGCAGCTTATTTTCAACGAATGAGCAGTTCTTC
- | - | 14 | TRBJ1-6 | TRBV5-4 | CASSLEGLASPLHF | TGTGCCAGCAGCTTGGAGGGGCTTGCTTCACCCCTCCACTTT
TRBD2 | - | 18 | TRBJ2-5 | TRBV23-1 | CASSPGTSGSSRQETQYF | TGCGCCAGCAGTCCAGGGACTAGCGGGAGTTCCCGCCAAGAGACCCAGTACTTC
- | - | 17 | TRBJ2-5 | TRBV20-1 | CSARDPGGNIRRETQYF | TGCAGTGCTAGAGATCCAGGGGGGAACATCAGGCGGGAGACCCAGTACTTC
- | few | 14 | TRBJ1-2 | TRBV12-3/TRBV12-4 | CASSRGQLSNGYTF | TGTGCCAGCAGCCGGGGGCAGTTGTCGAATGGCTACACCTTC
TRBD1 | - | 15 | TRBJ2-7 | TRBV25-1 | CASSAQRQGSYEQYF | TGTGCCAGCAGTGCCCAAAGACAGGGGAGCTACGAGCAGTACTTC
- | - | 15 | TRBJ2-3 | TRBV29-1 | CSVGGSYWRTDTQYF | TGCAGCGTTGGAGGGAGTTACTGGAGAACAGATACGCAGTATTTT
- | many | 14 | TRBJ2-5 | TRBV7-8 | CASSRGLPKETQYF | TGTGCCAGCAGCCGGGGACTTCCGAAAGAGACCCAGTACTTC
TRBD1 | many | 17 | TRBJ1-2 | TRBV7-2 | CASSLLQGGYYNYGYTF | TGTGCCAGCAGCTTACTACAGGGGGGATATTATAACTATGGCTACACCTTC
- | - | 15 | TRBJ1-5 | TRBV6-4 | CASSDAWAGNQPQHF | TGTGCCAGCAGTGACGCTTGGGCGGGCAATCAGCCCCAGCATTTT
- | many | 11 | TRBJ1-2 | TRBV7-2 | CASSPRSGYTF | TGTGCCAGCAGCCCCCGCAGTGGCTACACCTTC